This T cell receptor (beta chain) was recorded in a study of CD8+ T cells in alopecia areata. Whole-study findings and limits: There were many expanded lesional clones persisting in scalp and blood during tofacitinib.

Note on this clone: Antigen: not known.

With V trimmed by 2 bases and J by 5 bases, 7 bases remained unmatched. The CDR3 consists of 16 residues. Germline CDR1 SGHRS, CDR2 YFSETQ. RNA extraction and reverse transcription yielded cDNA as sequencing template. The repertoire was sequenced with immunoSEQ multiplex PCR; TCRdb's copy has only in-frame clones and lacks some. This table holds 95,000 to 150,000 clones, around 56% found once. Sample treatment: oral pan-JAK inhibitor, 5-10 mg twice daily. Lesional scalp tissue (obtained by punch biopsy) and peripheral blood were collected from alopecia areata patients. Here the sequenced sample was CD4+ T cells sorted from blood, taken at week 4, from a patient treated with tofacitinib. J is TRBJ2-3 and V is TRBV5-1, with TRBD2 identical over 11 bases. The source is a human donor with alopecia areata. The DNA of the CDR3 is TGCGCCAGCAGCTTCCGTAGCGGGAGGGCCCAAGATACGCAGTATTTT. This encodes CASSFRSGRAQDTQYF.